A single sample gave rise to the 25 T cell receptor beta chains below, sequenced in a study of CD8 T cells in ankylosing spondylitis. Using its own MiXCR run on the 5' RACE reads, TCRdb lists one record per CDR3 protein. This table has roughly 180,000 distinct CDR3 sequences, around 8.9% appearing once. The source material was blood, either unsorted or a sorted T cell fraction (not recorded which). The source of these receptors is a female donor with ankylosing spondylitis or in good health (not recorded which).

The rearrangement uses TRBV6-1 and TRBJ2-2, with TRBD1 identical over 8 bases. CDR1 MNHNS and CDR2 SASEGT come from the germline V gene. The CDR3 sequence is 15 residues long. The J segment lost 0 bases and the V segment lost 5 bases, leaving 2 bases of the junction unmatched. The CDR3: CASSPDRANTGELFF. The CDR3 nucleotides are TGTGCCAGCAGTCCGGACAGGGCGAACACCGGGGAGCTGTTTTTT.

The rearrangement uses TRBV11-2 and TRBJ2-2; TRBD2 matches at 9 bases. V lost 4 bases and J lost 2; bases outside the gene matches: 17. The germline V gene encodes CDR1 SGHAT and CDR2 FQNNGV. The CDR3 loop spans 20 amino acids. CDR3 sequence reads: CASSSEREVSVLPNTGELFF. For the CDR3, the DNA is TGTGCCAGCAGCTCCGAGCGGGAGGTCTCCGTACTGCCCAACACCGGGGAGCTGTTTTTT.

The gene calls are TRBV5-1 and TRBJ1-5; 9 bases match TRBD1. CDR3 length: 13 amino acids. The germline V gene encodes CDR1 SGHRS and CDR2 YFSETQ. V gave up 4 bases and J gave up 6 bases; unmatched junction bases: 2. The DNA for the CDR3 is TGCGCCAGCAGCCCACAGGGGGCTCAGCCCCAGCATTTT. Encoded protein: CASSPQGAQPQHF.

The table lists this clonotype with a few counts. This chain joins TRBV5-5 and TRBJ2-1, with 10 bases that match TRBD2. There are 16 residues in the CDR3. The germline CDR1 and CDR2 sequences are SGHKS and YYEKEE (reference sequence). The junction had 3 bases not matched to a gene; V was cut back by 0 bases and J by 3 bases. CDR3: CASSLGLAGLYNEQFF. For the CDR3, the DNA is TGTGCCAGCAGCTTGGGACTAGCGGGTCTCTACAATGAGCAGTTCTTC.

This clonotype was counted at least ten times. The chain uses TRBV12-3 or TRBV12-4 and TRBJ2-6, with D maybe TRBD2 (5 bases). V was trimmed by 5 bases and J by 0 bases, leaving 14 bases between them. This CDR3 is 17 amino acids long. CDR3 amino acids: CASSTKDGLSGANVLTF. The CDR3 DNA is TGTGCCAGCAGTACCAAGGACGGACTCTCTGGGGCCAACGTCCTGACTTTC.

This clonotype showed up just a few times. This chain uses TRBV30 with TRBJ2-1, with a weak D call TRBD1 (6 bases). The CDR3 is 14 amino acids. Per germline, CDR1 GTSNPN and CDR2 SVGIG (reference sequence). Trimming took 3 bases from V and 1 from J, leaving 10 bases between them. DNA of the CDR3: TGTGCCTGGAGATTGGGGGCGTCCTACAATGAGCAGTTCTTC. This translates into CAWRLGASYNEQFF.

This clonotype was counted only a few times. This CDR3 reads CASSLAGTLEQYF. The CDR3 bases are TGTGCCAGCAGCTTAGCCGGGACACTCGAGCAGTACTTC. This chain links TRBV7-9 with TRBJ2-7; possible D gene TRBD1, 6 bases. In germline, CDR1 is SEHNR, CDR2 FQNEAQ (reference sequence). V was cut by 0 bases and J by 6 bases, with 9 bases left in between. The CDR3 has 13 residues.

The V gene is TRBV12-3 or TRBV12-4, the J gene TRBJ2-7; 8 bases are shared with TRBD2. The CDR3 consists of 11 residues. V gave up 4 bases and J gave up 11 bases; unmatched junction bases: 4. The CDR3 region is CASSSGLEEYF. CDR3 in DNA: TGTGCCAGCAGTTCGGGACTAGAGGAGTACTTC.

The table lists this clonotype with many counts. The chain employs TRBV10-3 and TRBJ2-7, with D possibly being TRBD1 or TRBD2 (5 bases each). The CDR3 is made up of 14 amino acids. Germline V lookup: CDR1 ENHRY, CDR2 SYGVKD. The germline V and J ends were trimmed by 0 bases and 2 bases, with 8 bases remaining between them. The CDR3 DNA follows: TGTGCCATCAGTGAGTCGAGGGGAACCTACGAGCAGTACTTC. Translating it yields CAISESRGTYEQYF.

This clonotype was counted between two and nine times. V usage is TRBV10-2 and J usage is TRBJ2-7, with unresolved D. The germline V gene has CDR1 WSHSY and CDR2 SAAADI. CDR3 length equals 15 residues. Trimming stripped 2 bases from V and 6 bases from J, with 17 bases between. The CDR3 reads CASSETAPVLFEQYF. For the CDR3, the DNA is TGCGCCAGCAGTGAGACAGCGCCGGTACTTTTCGAGCAGTACTTC.

The J gene is TRBJ1-1, the V gene TRBV19; weak D call: TRBD1 (6 bases). The CDR3 has 18 amino acids. Trimming stripped 5 bases from V and 1 base from J, with 23 bases between. Per the germline V gene, CDR1 is LNHDA and CDR2 is SQIVND (reference sequence). The CDR3 spells CASSPIWGPGAGNTEAFF. The CDR3 bases are TGTGCCAGTAGTCCTATTTGGGGGCCTGGTGCGGGGAACACTGAAGCTTTCTTT.

This clonotype has a handful of counts. The chain is built from TRBV6-2 or TRBV6-3 and TRBJ2-1; D is unclear. The CDR3 is 11 amino acids. The ends were cut back, 6 bases at V and 3 bases at J, with 3 bases in the middle. Germline V gene sequence: CDR1 MNHEY, CDR2 SVGEGT. The CDR3 region is CASRLYNEQFF. The CDR3 coding sequence is TGTGCCAGCAGACTCTACAATGAGCAGTTCTTC.

Ten or more counts support this clonotype. V is TRBV29-1 and J is TRBJ2-1, with no clear D. The CDR3 has 14 residues. V was pared by 1 base and J by 3 bases, with 10 bases between. From germline, CDR1 is SQVTM and CDR2 ANQGSEA. DNA of the CDR3: TGCAGCGTTGAAGGTCACCTACTCTACAATGAGCAGTTCTTC. Its protein is CSVEGHLLYNEQFF.

This clonotype came up a few times. The rearrangement joins TRBV24-1 to TRBJ2-2; 8 bases match TRBD1. CDR3 length: 14 residues. Germline-derived CDR1 and CDR2 are KGHDR and SFDVKD. The ends lost 8 bases at V and 3 bases at J; junction bases unmatched: 4. This chain's CDR3 is CATILTGDTGELFF. CDR3 nucleotides: TGTGCCACCATCCTGACAGGGGACACCGGGGAGCTGTTTTTT.

V gene TRBV28 combines with J gene TRBJ1-4, with 8 bases that match TRBD1. The CDR3 extends over 14 amino acids. Per germline, CDR1 MDHEN and CDR2 SYDVKM. The ends lost 9 bases at V and 4 bases at J; junction bases unmatched: 7. The CDR3 nucleotides are TGTGCCAGTTTTGGGGACAGGAGTAATGAAAAACTGTTTTTT. As protein: CASFGDRSNEKLFF.

Many counts were recorded for this clonotype. The chain carries TRBV4-2 and TRBJ1-6, with D unclear. Trimming shortened V by 4 bases and J by 7 bases, and 14 bases separated the two germline ends. Germline loops: CDR1 LGHNA, CDR2 YNFKEQ. The CDR3 loop spans 15 amino acids. The chain's CDR3 is CASSPADPGNSPLHF. The CDR3, as DNA: TGTGCCAGCAGCCCTGCGGATCCGGGAAATTCACCCCTCCACTTT.

This clonotype was seen ten or more times. The genes are TRBV2 and TRBJ2-1; D unclear. The CDR3 is made up of 14 amino acids. V lost 1 base, J lost 4 bases, and 8 bases lay in between. Per the germline V gene, CDR1 is SNHLY and CDR2 is FYNNEI. CDR3: CASSEVLQYNEQFF. For the CDR3, the DNA is TGTGCCAGCAGTGAAGTCCTTCAGTACAATGAGCAGTTCTTC.

This chain uses TRBV13 with TRBJ1-5; TRBD1 is a possible D gene (5 bases). The germline V and J ends were trimmed by 0 bases and 5 bases, with 11 bases remaining between them. CDR3 size: 15 residues. CDR1 is PRHDT, CDR2 FYEKMQ, per germline (reference sequence). The CDR3 here is CASSLGSGTHQPQHF. The CDR3 DNA reads TGTGCCAGCAGCTTAGGCTCGGGGACTCATCAGCCCCAGCATTTT.

This clonotype was found a few times. The chain combines TRBV6-2 or TRBV6-3 with TRBJ1-1; 7 bases align to TRBD1. The V and J ends lost 7 bases and 11 bases, in that order; junction bases with no gene match: 7. Looked up from germline, CDR1 is MNHEY and CDR2 is SVGEGT. The CDR3 is 11 amino acids. CDR3 nucleotide sequence: TGTGCCAGCACGGCGACAGGGATGGCTTTCTTT. It specifies CASTATGMAFF.

This chain uses TRBV20-1 with TRBJ2-7, with D tentatively TRBD1 (6 bases). V gave up 5 bases and J gave up 3 bases, with 14 bases separating them. The CDR3 has 13 residues. The germline gives CDR1 DFQATT, CDR2 SNEGSKA (reference sequence). The CDR3 bases are TGCAGTGCTCCCGACAGGCGGTTCTACGAGCAGTACTTC. This encodes CSAPDRRFYEQYF.

This chain uses TRBV2 with TRBJ1-1; 8 bases align to TRBD1. This CDR3 spans 14 amino acids. Germline V gene lookup returns CDR1 SNHLY and CDR2 FYNNEI. V shed 5 bases, J shed 3 bases, and the junction held 5 bases outside the gene matches. The CDR3 loop is CASSPGTGYTEAFF. The CDR3 DNA sequence: TGTGCCAGCAGTCCCGGGACAGGATACACTGAAGCTTTCTTT.

In its sample, this clonotype was seen a few times. This chain connects TRBV25-1 to TRBJ2-3; 10 bases are shared with TRBD2. V gave up 2 bases and J gave up 5 bases; unmatched junction bases: 4. From germline, CDR1 is MGHDK and CDR2 SYGVNS. This CDR3 has 15 amino acids. The CDR3, as DNA: TGTGCCAGCAGTGAACTAGCGGGAGTTGGAGATACGCAGTATTTT. Protein: CASSELAGVGDTQYF.

V usage is TRBV7-2 and J usage is TRBJ1-1; 9 bases are shared with TRBD1. The CDR3 loop spans 17 amino acids. V dropped 5 bases and J dropped 0; count of bases not matched to a gene: 10. Germline V gene sequence: CDR1 SGHTA, CDR2 FQGNSA. The CDR3 loop is CASSRGGQGFMNTEAFF. DNA of the CDR3: TGTGCCAGCAGCAGAGGGGGACAGGGCTTTATGAACACTGAAGCTTTCTTT. Full variable domain (remainder filled in from reference TRBV7-2 and TRBJ1-1): GAGVSQSPSNKVTEKGKDVELRCDPISGHTALYWYRQSLGQGLEFLIYFQGNSAPDKSGLPSDRFSAERTGGSVSTLTIQRTQQEDSAVYLCASSRGGQGFMNTEAFFGQGTRLTVV.

The chain employs TRBV3-1 and TRBJ1-5; D is perhaps TRBD1 (5 bases). V was trimmed by 0 bases and J by 3 bases, leaving 9 bases between them. This CDR3 comprises 15 residues. CDR1 and CDR2 (germline): LGHDT, YNNKEL (reference sequence). CDR3: CASSQDRGFNQPQHF. CDR3 bases: TGTGCCAGCAGCCAAGATCGGGGGTTCAATCAGCCCCAGCATTTT.

This clonotype was seen a handful of times. This chain links TRBV5-4 with TRBJ2-1; D may be TRBD1 (8 bases). The CDR3 has 14 residues. V dropped 2 bases and J dropped 7 bases, with 13 bases sitting between them. The germline V gene has CDR1 SGHNT and CDR2 YYREEE (reference sequence). The CDR3 sequence: CASSLQGGGNEQFF. As DNA, the CDR3 is TGTGCCAGCAGCTTACAGGGGGGGGGAAATGAGCAGTTCTTC.